This TCR beta chain stems from a study of identical twins. This clonotype was detected many times. One entry per CDR3 protein, called by TCRdb with MiXCR from the 5' RACE reads. Here the sample spans some 500,000 distinct CDR3 sequences, 14% being singletons. This CDR3 has 16 residues. Trimming at V came to 3 bases and at J to 7 bases, leaving 11 bases not matched to a gene. These same records also appear under a second study, on yellow fever vaccine responses in identical twins.

Sequenced sample: CD4+ T cells sorted from blood. The rearrangement uses TRBV12-3 or TRBV12-4 and TRBJ2-2; TRBD2 matches at 7 bases. This TCR derives from a woman aged 18-29 years in good health. CDR3 coding DNA: TGTGCCAGCAGTTTTAGAGGCGGGAGTTTGAGCGGGGAGCTGTTTTTT. As protein: CASSFRGGSLSGELFF.